The T cell receptor (beta chain) described here comes from a study of blood T cell repertoires in COVID-19. Across the study: COVID-19 samples from acute and convalescent phases originated in the United States, Italy and Spain. From T cells, B-cell-depleted T cells, or PBMCs came the material, which was cDNA or gDNA.

In the original analysis: Counts of nucleated cells, estimated from reference gene primer amplification, were obtained. Profiling relied on immunoSEQ multiplex PCR, and the TCRdb table lists in-frame clones only, not all of them. That table gives V, J and clone size, and the DNA gave D and trimming. The sample yields about 100,000 clones, 70% to 80% seen once. This clonotype was sampled from an older woman with acute or convalescent COVID-19. The sequencing sample was made of peripheral blood.

CDR3 sequence: CASSFQDTEAFF. The DNA for the CDR3 is TGTGCCAGTAGTTTTCAGGACACTGAAGCTTTCTTT. J is TRBJ1-1 and V is TRBV19, with unresolved D. The ends were cut back, 5 bases at V and 3 bases at J, with 7 bases in the middle. The CDR3 runs 12 residues. The germline gives CDR1 LNHDA, CDR2 SQIVND (reference sequence).